This entry lists 6 T cell receptor beta chains sequenced from one sample in a study of CD8+ T cells in alopecia areata (dated by TCRdb to about 2018). Library method: the immunoSEQ multiplex PCR assay. To provide template for TCR sequencing, every sample had RNA extracted and reverse transcribed into cDNA. TCRdb holds this immuneACCESS table with in-frame rearrangements only. Some clones are missing; in checked studies, unresolved V genes explain under half, and the rest has no known cause. Across this sample there are 180,000 or so clones, with approximately 55% seen only once. The ten largest clones represent 10% to 11% of the sample. This specimen's time point label, per the study, means: about 5 months on oral tofacitinib. The treatment or condition label on this specimen signifies: oral pan-JAK inhibitor, 5-10 mg twice daily. Sequences were derived from CD8+ T cells sorted from blood, sampled at week 24, from a patient treated with tofacitinib. Receptors originate from a human donor with alopecia areata.

The genes are TRBV2 and TRBJ1-6; 9 bases agree with TRBD1. The V gene's germline CDR1 is SNHLY and CDR2 FYNNEI. V was pared by 4 bases and J by 7 bases, with 5 bases of the junction left unmatched. There are 15 residues in the CDR3. The CDR3 region is CASSVGQGRNSPLHF. CDR3 bases: TGTGCCAGCAGTGTCGGACAGGGGCGGAATTCACCCCTCCACTTT.

This clone showed up just a few times. This sequence joins TRBV6-5 and TRBJ1-5; D remains unclear. This CDR3 is 15 amino acids long. Germline CDR1 MNHEY, CDR2 SVGAGI. The ends were cut back, 5 bases at V and 2 bases at J, with 13 bases in the middle. The DNA for the CDR3 is TGTGCCAGCAGTCGAAACAGAGACCGCAATCAGCCCCAGCATTTT. It translates to CASSRNRDRNQPQHF.

The chain carries TRBV4-2 and TRBJ1-2; 9 bases line up with TRBD1. This CDR3 region has 15 residues. Per germline, CDR1 LGHNA and CDR2 YNFKEQ. V shed 4 bases and J 3 bases; nucleotides not matched to a gene: 6. The chain's CDR3 is CASSLGQGYDYGYTF. The CDR3, as DNA: TGTGCCAGCAGCCTCGGACAGGGGTATGACTATGGCTACACCTTC.

The V call is TRBV29-1, the J call TRBJ1-2; a possible D gene is TRBD1 (5 bases). This CDR3 is built from 14 residues. Germline V gene lookup returns CDR1 SQVTM and CDR2 ANQGSEA. Trimming removed 1 base at V and 5 bases at J, with 14 bases between. For the CDR3, the DNA is TGCAGCGTTGAAGTAGACGACAGTGAATATGGCTACACCTTC. Translating gives CSVEVDDSEYGYTF.

V and J are TRBV2 and TRBJ2-3; perhaps TRBD2 as D (6 bases). Germline CDR1 and CDR2: SNHLY and FYNNEI. The CDR3 runs 13 residues. The V end lost 6 bases, the J end lost 2 bases, and 9 bases lay between the germline ends. The CDR3 DNA follows: TGTGCCAGCAGGGGACTTCTCACAGATACGCAGTATTTT. This encodes CASRGLLTDTQYF.

The CDR3 DNA follows: TGTGCCACCAGCATCAGGAACACTGAAGCTTTCTTT. Its translation is CATSIRNTEAFF. The V gene is TRBV15, the J gene TRBJ1-1, with D uncertain. V shed 4 bases and J shed 1 base, with 4 bases lying between them. Looked up from germline, CDR1 is LNHNV and CDR2 is YYDKDF (reference sequence). The CDR3 consists of 12 residues.